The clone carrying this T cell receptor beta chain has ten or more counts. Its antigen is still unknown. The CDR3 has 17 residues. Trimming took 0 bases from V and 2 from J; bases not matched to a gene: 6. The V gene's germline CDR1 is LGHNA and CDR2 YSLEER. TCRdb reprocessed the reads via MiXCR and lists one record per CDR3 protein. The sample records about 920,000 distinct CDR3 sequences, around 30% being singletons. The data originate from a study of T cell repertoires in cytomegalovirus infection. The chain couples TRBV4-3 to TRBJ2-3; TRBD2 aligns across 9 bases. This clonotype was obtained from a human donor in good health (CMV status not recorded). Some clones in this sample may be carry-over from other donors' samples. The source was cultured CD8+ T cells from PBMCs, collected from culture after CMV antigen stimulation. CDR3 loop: CASSQDPAGGLTDTQYF. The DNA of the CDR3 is TGCGCCAGCAGCCAAGATCCAGCGGGGGGTCTCACAGATACGCAGTATTTT.